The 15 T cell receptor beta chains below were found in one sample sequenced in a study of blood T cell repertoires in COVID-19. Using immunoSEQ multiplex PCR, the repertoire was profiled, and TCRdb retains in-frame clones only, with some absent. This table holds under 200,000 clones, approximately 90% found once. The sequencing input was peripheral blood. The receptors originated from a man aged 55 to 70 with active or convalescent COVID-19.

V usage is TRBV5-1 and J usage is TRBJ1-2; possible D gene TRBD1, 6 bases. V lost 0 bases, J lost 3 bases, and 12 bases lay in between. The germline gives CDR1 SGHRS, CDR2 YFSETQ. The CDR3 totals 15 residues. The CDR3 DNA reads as TGCGCCAGCAGCTTGGCGGGGGGCGCGGACTATGGCTACACCTTC. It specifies CASSLAGGADYGYTF.

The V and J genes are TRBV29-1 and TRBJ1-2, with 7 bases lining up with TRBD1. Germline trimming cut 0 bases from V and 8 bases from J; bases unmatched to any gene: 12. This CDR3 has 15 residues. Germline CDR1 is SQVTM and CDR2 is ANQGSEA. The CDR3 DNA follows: TGCAGCGTTGAAGAACAGGGGCCTCTCGATTACGGCTACACCTTC. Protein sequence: CSVEEQGPLDYGYTF.

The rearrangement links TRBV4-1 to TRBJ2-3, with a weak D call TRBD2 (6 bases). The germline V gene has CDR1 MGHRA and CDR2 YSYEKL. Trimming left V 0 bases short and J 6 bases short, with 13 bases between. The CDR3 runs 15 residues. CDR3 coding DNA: TGCGCCAGCAGCCAAGATCCGGACCGGGGGGATACGCAGTATTTT. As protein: CASSQDPDRGDTQYF.

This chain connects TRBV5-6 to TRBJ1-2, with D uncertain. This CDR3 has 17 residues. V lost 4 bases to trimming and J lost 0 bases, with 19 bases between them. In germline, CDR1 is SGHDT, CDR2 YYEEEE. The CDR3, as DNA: TGTGCCAGCAGCCGACTGGCTCCGGGATCAGCTAACTATGGCTACACCTTC. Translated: CASSRLAPGSANYGYTF.

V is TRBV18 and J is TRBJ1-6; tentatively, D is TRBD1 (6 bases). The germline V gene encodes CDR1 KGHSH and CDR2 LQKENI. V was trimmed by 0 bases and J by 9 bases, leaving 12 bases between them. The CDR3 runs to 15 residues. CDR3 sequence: CASSPPLGAGSPLHF. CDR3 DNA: TGTGCCAGCTCACCACCGCTGGGGGCCGGTTCACCCCTCCACTTT.

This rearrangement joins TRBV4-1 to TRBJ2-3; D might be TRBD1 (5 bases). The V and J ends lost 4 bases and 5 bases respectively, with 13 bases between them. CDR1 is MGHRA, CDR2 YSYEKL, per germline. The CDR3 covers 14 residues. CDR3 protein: CASSPQGIIDTQYF. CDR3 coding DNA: TGCGCCAGCAGCCCGCAGGGAATTATAGATACGCAGTATTTT.

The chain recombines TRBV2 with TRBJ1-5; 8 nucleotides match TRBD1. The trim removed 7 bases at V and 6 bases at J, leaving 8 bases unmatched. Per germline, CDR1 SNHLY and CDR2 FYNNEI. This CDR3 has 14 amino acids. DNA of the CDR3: TGTGCCAGCACCCTGACAGGGGTCACTCAGCCCCAGCATTTT. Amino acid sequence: CASTLTGVTQPQHF.

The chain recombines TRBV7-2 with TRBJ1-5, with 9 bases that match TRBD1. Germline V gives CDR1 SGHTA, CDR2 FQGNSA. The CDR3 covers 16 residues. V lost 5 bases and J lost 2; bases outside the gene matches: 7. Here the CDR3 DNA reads TGTGCCAGCAGCCAACAGGGGGCAGGGCGCAATCAGCCCCAGCATTTT. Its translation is CASSQQGAGRNQPQHF.

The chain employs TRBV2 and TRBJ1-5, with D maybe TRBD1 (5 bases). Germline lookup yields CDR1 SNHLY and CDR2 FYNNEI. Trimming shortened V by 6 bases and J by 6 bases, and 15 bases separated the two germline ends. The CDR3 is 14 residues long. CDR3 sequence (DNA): TGTGCCAGCAGGCCCATGGGGGGGACTCAGCCCCAGCATTTT. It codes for CASRPMGGTQPQHF. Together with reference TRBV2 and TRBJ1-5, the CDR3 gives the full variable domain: EPEVTQTPSHQVTQMGQEVILRCVPISNHLYFYWYRQILGQKVEFLVSFYNNEISEKSEIFDDQFSVERPDGSNFTLKIRSTKLEDSAMYFCASRPMGGTQPQHFGDGTRLSIL.

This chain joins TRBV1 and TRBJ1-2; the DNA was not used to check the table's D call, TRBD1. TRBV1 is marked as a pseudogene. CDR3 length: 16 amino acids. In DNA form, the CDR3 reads TGCACCAGCAGCCGCCTACCGAACAGGGGCAAGAATGGCTACACCTTC. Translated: CTSSRLPNRGKNGYTF.

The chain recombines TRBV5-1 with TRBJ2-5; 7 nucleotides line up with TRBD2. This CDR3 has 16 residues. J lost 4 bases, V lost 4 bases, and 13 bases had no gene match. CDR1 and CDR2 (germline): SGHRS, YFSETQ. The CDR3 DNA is TGCGCCAGCAGCCGGCGGTGGGAGGGGCTGGTAGAGACCCAGTACTTC. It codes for CASSRRWEGLVETQYF.

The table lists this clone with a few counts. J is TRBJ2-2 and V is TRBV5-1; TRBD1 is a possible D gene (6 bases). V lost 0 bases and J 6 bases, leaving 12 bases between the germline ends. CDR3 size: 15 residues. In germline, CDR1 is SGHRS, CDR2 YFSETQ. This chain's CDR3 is CASSLAIQGPGELFF. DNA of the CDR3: TGCGCCAGCAGCTTGGCGATACAGGGCCCCGGGGAGCTGTTTTTT.

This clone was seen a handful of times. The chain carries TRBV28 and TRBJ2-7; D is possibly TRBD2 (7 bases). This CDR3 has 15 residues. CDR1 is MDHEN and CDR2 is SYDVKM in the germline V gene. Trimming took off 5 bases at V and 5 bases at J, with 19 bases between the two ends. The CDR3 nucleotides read TGTGCCAGCAGTCCTGGAGAGGGGGGGCCCCACGAGCAGTACTTC. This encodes CASSPGEGGPHEQYF.

CDR3 DNA sequence: TGTGCCAGCAAGGGGGCCTTCGGTGAAGCTTTCTTT. This translates into CASKGAFGEAFF. J is TRBJ1-1 and V is TRBV2; 7 bases line up with TRBD1. Germline trimming cut 7 bases from V and 7 bases from J; bases unmatched to any gene: 6. The CDR3 covers 12 residues. Germline loops: CDR1 SNHLY, CDR2 FYNNEI.

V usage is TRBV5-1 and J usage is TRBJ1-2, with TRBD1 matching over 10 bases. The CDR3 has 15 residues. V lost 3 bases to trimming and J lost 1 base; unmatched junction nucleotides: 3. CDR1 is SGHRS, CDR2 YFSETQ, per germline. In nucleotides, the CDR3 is TGCGCCAGCAGCTCCGGACAGGGGGTTAACTATGGCTACACCTTC. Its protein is CASSSGQGVNYGYTF.